This entry lists 6 T cell receptor beta chains sequenced from one sample in a study of cytotoxic CD8 clonotypes in ibrutinib-treated CLL. Assay used: immunoSEQ multiplex PCR; TCRdb lists only in-frame clones, some missing. Here the sample spans 150,000 to 200,000 clones, approximately 91% being singletons. This specimen was PBMCs, taken at disease progression, from a patient treated with ibrutinib. These receptors all come from a human donor with chronic lymphocytic leukemia.

The J gene is TRBJ2-7, the V gene TRBV11-3; 10 positions match TRBD2. Germline CDR1 SGHNT, CDR2 YENEEA. This CDR3 is built from 17 residues. V shed 1 base, J shed 3 bases, and the junction held 9 bases outside the gene matches. CDR3 amino acids: CASSLGRLAGVIYEQYF. The CDR3 region has the DNA TGTGCCAGCAGCTTAGGTCGTCTAGCGGGAGTTATCTACGAGCAGTACTTC.

The V and J genes are TRBV28 and TRBJ1-1; D is uncertain. V lost 6 bases and J 7 bases, leaving 18 bases between the germline ends. CDR1 and CDR2 from the germline V gene are MDHEN and SYDVKM. The CDR3 sequence is 14 residues long. CDR3: CASSPRERRVEAFF. CDR3 in DNA: TGTGCCAGCAGCCCTCGGGAGAGAAGGGTTGAAGCTTTCTTT.

The chain links TRBV28 to TRBJ2-3; D unclear. Deletions cut 5 bases from V and 0 bases from J, with 18 bases between. Per the germline V gene, CDR1 is MDHEN and CDR2 is SYDVKM. This CDR3 spans 17 amino acids. CDR3 loop: CASSGLKQLSSTDTQYF. CDR3 coding DNA: TGTGCCAGCAGTGGCCTAAAACAGCTATCTAGCACAGATACGCAGTATTTT.

The chain combines TRBV6-5 with TRBJ2-7; either TRBD1 or TRBD2 may supply D (6 bases each). The CDR3 covers 13 residues. The V and J ends lost 5 bases and 3 bases respectively, with 11 bases between them. The germline V gene encodes CDR1 MNHEY and CDR2 SVGAGI. The CDR3 DNA sequence: TGTGCCAGCAGTCCCAAGGGGGGCTACGAGCAGTACTTC. It is translated as CASSPKGGYEQYF.

J is TRBJ1-5 and V is TRBV19; D unresolved. CDR3 length equals 13 residues. CDR1 and CDR2 (germline): LNHDA, SQIVND (reference sequence). With 4 bases removed from V and 5 bases from J, the gap between germline ends came to 9 bases. The CDR3 region has the DNA TGTGCCAGTAGTACCCATCCAGATCAGCCCCAGCATTTT. Amino acids: CASSTHPDQPQHF.

J is TRBJ2-5 and V is TRBV9, with D possibly TRBD2 on 7 matching bases. This CDR3 comprises 16 residues. V lost 0 bases and J lost 5, with 17 bases in between. CDR1 and CDR2 (germline): SGDLS, YYNGEE. The CDR3 is CASSVAGGRELETQYF. The CDR3 region has the DNA TGTGCCAGCAGCGTAGCTGGGGGGCGGGAGTTGGAGACCCAGTACTTC.